This TCR beta chain was sequenced during a study of post-analysis software for immune sequencing data. Looking at the study overall: Several disease courses (relapsing-remitting, secondary progressive and progressive-relapsing) of multiple sclerosis were included.

Unique molecular identifiers tagged the TCR beta cDNA libraries. TCRdb recomputed calls from the PCR reads with MiXCR, one row per CDR3 protein. The repertoire holds 160,000 or so distinct CDR3 sequences, with roughly 40% as singletons. This clonotype was counted a few times. CDR1 and CDR2 from the germline V gene are MNHEY and SVGEGT. The CDR3 sequence is 13 residues long. V lost 5 bases and J 0 bases, leaving 8 bases between the germline ends. This chain links TRBV6-2 or TRBV6-3 with TRBJ2-7; D is ambiguous. This sequence was found in a girl aged 5 to 17 with multiple sclerosis. Material: blood, obtained after autologous hematopoietic stem cell transplantation. CDR3 protein: CASSNGYSYEQYF. The CDR3 nucleotides are TGTGCCAGCAGTAACGGTTACTCCTACGAGCAGTACTTC.